This T cell receptor (beta chain) was found in a study of response to subunit inactivated influenza vaccine. This CDR3 region has 17 residues. From germline, CDR1 is KGHDR and CDR2 SFDVKD. Trimming took off 2 bases at V and 5 bases at J, with 20 bases between the two ends. The table lists this clonotype with many counts. TCRdb re-analysed the RT-PCR reads in MiXCR, keeping a single row per CDR3 protein. The sample has hundreds of thousands of distinct CDR3 sequences, under 15% seen once. This clonotype was sampled from a middle-aged man who received an inactivated influenza vaccine. The V call is TRBV24-1, the J call TRBJ2-5; possible D gene TRBD2, 6 bases. Sequencing was performed on PBMCs from blood, taken 45 days after vaccination. In DNA, the CDR3 is TGTGCCACCAGTGATTCCGGAGGGGCTCCCGTTTTGGAGACCCAGTACTTC. It encodes CATSDSGGAPVLETQYF.